The rows below give T cell receptor beta chains drawn from one sample of a study of blood T cell repertoires in COVID-19. The data were produced by immunoSEQ multiplex PCR, yet TCRdb's version contains in-frame clones alone and is incomplete. The sample has more than 80,000 clones; approximately 80% are singletons. The sample was peripheral blood. The source is a human donor in a cohort sampled during active COVID-19. Both conserved end residues are part of each CDR3. Fields, in order: V gene, J gene, CDR3 length, CDR3 protein.

>TRBV28|TRBJ2-5|15
CASSSVGLAEETQYF
>TRBV6-4|TRBJ2-2|15
CASRNGTSYSGELFF
>TRBV27|TRBJ1-5|14
CASSYRGADQPQHF
>TRBV7-9|TRBJ2-2|14
CASSSHSGTGELFF
>TRBV30|TRBJ2-1|11
CAWSLRTGQFF
>TRBV10-3|TRBJ2-1|11
CAISARGVQFF
>TRBV6-5|TRBJ1-1|15
CASTPPGSRVTEAFF
>TRBV27|TRBJ2-1|17
CASSFLGTSGGANEQFF
>TRBV10-2|TRBJ2-5|14
CASSDWLALETQYF
>TRBV5-1|TRBJ2-2|15
CASSLLAVNTGELFF
>TRBV18|TRBJ2-3|19
CASSPQKVWTSGDTDTQYF
>TRBV4-1|TRBJ2-3|18
CASSQGGGGTGFPDTQYF
>TRBV2|TRBJ2-1|14
CASSREALYNEQFF
>TRBV27|TRBJ1-1|17
CASRVLRTDTILTEAFF
>TRBV7-6|TRBJ2-7|15
CASSLESGTSYEQYF
>TRBV6-5|TRBJ1-4|12
CASMLRDEKLFF
>TRBV6-4|TRBJ1-5|14
CASLTPSGSQPQHF
>TRBV25-1|TRBJ2-7|14
CASSVSRGSYEQYF